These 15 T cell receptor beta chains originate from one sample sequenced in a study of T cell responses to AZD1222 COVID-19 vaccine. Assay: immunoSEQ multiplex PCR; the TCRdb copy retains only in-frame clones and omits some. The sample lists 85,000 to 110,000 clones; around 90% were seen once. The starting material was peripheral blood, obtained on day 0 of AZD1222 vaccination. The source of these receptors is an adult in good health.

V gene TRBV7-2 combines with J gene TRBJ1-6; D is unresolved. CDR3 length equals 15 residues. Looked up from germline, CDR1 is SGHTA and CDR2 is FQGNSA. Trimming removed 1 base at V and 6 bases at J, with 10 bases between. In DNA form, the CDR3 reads TGTGCCAGCAGCTTAGTGGCACAGTCTAATTCACCCCTCCACTTT. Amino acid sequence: CASSLVAQSNSPLHF. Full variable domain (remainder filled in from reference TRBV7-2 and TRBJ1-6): GAGVSQSPSNKVTEKGKDVELRCDPISGHTALYWYRQSLGQGLEFLIYFQGNSAPDKSGLPSDRFSAERTGGSVSTLTIQRTQQEDSAVYLCASSLVAQSNSPLHFGNGTRLTVT.

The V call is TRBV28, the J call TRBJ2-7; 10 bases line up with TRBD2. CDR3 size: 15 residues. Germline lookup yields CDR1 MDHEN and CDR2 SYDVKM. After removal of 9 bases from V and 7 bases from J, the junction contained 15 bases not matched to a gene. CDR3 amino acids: CASRLGLAGVGEQYF. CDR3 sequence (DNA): TGTGCCAGTCGCCTGGGGCTAGCGGGAGTCGGGGAGCAGTACTTC.

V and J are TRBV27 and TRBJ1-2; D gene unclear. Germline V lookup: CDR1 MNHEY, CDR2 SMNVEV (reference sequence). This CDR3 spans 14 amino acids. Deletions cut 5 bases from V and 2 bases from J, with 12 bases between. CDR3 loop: CASSPNPVNYGYTF. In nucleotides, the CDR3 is TGTGCCAGCAGTCCGAACCCAGTAAACTATGGCTACACCTTC.

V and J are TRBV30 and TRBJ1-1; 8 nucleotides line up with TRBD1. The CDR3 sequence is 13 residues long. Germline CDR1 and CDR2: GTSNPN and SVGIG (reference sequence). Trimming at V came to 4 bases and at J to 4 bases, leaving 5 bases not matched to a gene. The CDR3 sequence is CAWTGQAGTEAFF. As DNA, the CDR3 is TGTGCCTGGACGGGACAGGCAGGCACTGAAGCTTTCTTT. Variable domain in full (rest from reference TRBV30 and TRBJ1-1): SQTIHQWPATLVQPVGSPLSLECTVEGTSNPNLYWYRQAAGRGLQLLFYSVGIGQISSEVPQNLSASRPQDRQFILSSKKLLLSDSGFYLCAWTGQAGTEAFFGQGTRLTVV.

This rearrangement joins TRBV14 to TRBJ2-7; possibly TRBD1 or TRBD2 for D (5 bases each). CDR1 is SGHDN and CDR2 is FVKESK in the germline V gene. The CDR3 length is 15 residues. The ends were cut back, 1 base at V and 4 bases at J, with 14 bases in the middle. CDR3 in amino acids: CASSQALAREYEQYF. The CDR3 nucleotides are TGTGCCAGCAGCCAAGCTCTAGCCAGGGAATACGAGCAGTACTTC.

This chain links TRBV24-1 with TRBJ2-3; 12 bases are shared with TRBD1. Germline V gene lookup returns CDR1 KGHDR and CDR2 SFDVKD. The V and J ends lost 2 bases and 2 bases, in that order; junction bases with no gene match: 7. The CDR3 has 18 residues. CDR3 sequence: CATSDSGTGGMITDTQYF. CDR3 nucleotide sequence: TGTGCCACCAGTGATTCGGGGACAGGGGGCATGATCACAGATACGCAGTATTTT.

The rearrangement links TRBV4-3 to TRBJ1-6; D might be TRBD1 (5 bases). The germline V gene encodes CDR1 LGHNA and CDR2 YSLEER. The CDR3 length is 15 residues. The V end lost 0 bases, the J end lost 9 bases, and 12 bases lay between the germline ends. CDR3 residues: CASSQDRGRISPLHF. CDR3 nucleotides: TGCGCCAGCAGCCAAGATAGGGGACGGATTTCACCCCTCCACTTT.

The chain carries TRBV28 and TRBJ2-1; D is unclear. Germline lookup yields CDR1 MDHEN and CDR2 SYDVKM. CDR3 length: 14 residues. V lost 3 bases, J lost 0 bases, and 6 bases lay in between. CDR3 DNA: TGTGCCAGCAGTTTGACAAGCTCCTACAATGAGCAGTTCTTC. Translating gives CASSLTSSYNEQFF.

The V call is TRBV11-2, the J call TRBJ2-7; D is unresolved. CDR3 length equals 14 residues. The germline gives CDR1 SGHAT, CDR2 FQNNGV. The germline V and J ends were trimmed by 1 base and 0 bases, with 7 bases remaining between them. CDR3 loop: CASSLAGSSYEQYF. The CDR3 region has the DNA TGTGCCAGCAGCTTAGCTGGAAGCTCCTACGAGCAGTACTTC.

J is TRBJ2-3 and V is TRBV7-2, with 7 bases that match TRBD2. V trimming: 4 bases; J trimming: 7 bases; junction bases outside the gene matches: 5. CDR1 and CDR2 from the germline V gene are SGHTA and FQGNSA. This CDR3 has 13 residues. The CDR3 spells CASSSNGGYTQYF. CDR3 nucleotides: TGTGCCAGCAGCTCGAACGGGGGGTATACGCAGTATTTT.

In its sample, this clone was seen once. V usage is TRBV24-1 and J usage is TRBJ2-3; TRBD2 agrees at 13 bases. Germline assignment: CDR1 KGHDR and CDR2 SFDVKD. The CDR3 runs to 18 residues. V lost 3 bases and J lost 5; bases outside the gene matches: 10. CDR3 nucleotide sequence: TGTGCCACCAGTGATACCCCTACTAGCGGGAGGGAAAGAGATACGCAGTATTTT. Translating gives CATSDTPTSGRERDTQYF.

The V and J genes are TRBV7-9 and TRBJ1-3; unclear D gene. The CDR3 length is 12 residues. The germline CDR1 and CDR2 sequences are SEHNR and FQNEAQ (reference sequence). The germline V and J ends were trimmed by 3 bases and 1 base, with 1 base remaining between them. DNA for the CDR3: TGTGCCAGCAGCTTTTCTGGAAACACCATATATTTT. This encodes CASSFSGNTIYF.

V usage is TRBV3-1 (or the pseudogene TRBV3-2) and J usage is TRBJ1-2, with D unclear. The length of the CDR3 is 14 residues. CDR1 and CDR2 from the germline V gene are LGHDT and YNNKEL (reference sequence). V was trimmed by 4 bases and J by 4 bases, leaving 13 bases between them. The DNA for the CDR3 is TGTGCCAGCAGCCGCGGAGGGATCGGCTATGGCTACACCTTC. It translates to CASSRGGIGYGYTF.

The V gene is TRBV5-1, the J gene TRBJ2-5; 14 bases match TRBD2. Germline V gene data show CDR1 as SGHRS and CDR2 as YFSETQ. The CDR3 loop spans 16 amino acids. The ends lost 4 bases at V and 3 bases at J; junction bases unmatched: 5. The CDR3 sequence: CASSTAGLAGEETQYF. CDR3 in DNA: TGCGCCAGCAGCACAGCGGGACTAGCGGGGGAAGAGACCCAGTACTTC.

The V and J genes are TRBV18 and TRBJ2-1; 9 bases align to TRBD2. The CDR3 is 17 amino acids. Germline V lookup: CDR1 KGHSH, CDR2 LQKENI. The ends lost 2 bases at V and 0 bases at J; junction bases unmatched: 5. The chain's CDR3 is CASSPAYSGSSYNEQFF. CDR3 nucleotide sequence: TGTGCCAGCTCACCAGCCTATAGCGGGAGCTCCTACAATGAGCAGTTCTTC. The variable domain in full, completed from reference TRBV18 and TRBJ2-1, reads NAGVMQNPRHLVRRRGQEARLRCSPMKGHSHVYWYRQLPEEGLKFMVYLQKENIIDESGMPKERFSAEFPKEGPSILRIQQVVRGDSAAYFCASSPAYSGSSYNEQFFGPGTRLTVL.